This TCR beta chain appears in the sequencing data of a study of cytomegalovirus exposure and HLA in healthy donors. For this clone: Its antigen is currently unknown.

Study outcomes and limitations: Sequencing likely caused a cluster of highly shared sequence variants. Upon later analysis, TCR association rates were observed to vary by HLA locus, being highest for DRB1 and lowest for HLA-C.

Primers: 60 Vbeta forward and 13 Jbeta reverse. Some clones are missing from TCRdb's copy, which holds only in-frame ones; the method was immunoSEQ multiplex PCR. The sample has around 200,000 clones, approximately 85% seen once. The sequencing sample was made of PBMCs. The clonotype was recovered from a woman in her forties or fifties in good health and CMV-seronegative.

In DNA form, the CDR3 reads TGTGCCATCAGACCAGAACAGGCACCTAATGAAAAACTGTTTTTT. Encoded protein: CAIRPEQAPNEKLFF. This chain uses TRBV10-3 with TRBJ1-4; perhaps TRBD1 as D (5 bases). The CDR3 has 15 residues. Germline assignment: CDR1 ENHRY and CDR2 SYGVKD. V was trimmed by 6 bases and J by 3 bases, leaving 14 bases between them.